This T cell receptor beta chain was sequenced during a study of Graves' ophthalmopathy and Graves' hyperthyroidism. Study findings and constraints: Blood samples also showed most expanded thyroid clonotypes exceeding 0.001 frequency. Ophthalmopathy progression was predicted with 70.59% sensitivity and 72% to 80% specificity.

Germline assignment: CDR1 LGHNA and CDR2 YSLEER. The CDR3 is 15 residues long. The V end was cut by 0 bases, the J end by 2 bases, with 11 bases between. On this clonotype itself: Its specificity is unknown. A much larger clone differs from this one at a single base, so this may be a read error.

Enrollment excluded any patients with other autoimmune diseases, uncontrolled infections, pregnancy or lactation. Amplified TCR beta CDR3 regions were obtained using RNA transcripts as template. Investigators did first-round RT-PCR with HTBI primers, then second-round multiplex PCR. TCRdb redid the calling of the multiplex PCR reads with MiXCR, one entry per CDR3 protein. Of about 370,000 distinct CDR3 sequences detected, about a sixth appear once; the ten largest clones hold roughly 2.4%. The TCR was taken from an adult woman with stable Graves' hyperthyroidism. V and J are TRBV4-3 and TRBJ2-7, with D tentatively TRBD2 (6 bases). Material for sequencing was peripheral blood. CDR3 sequence reads: CASSQDGGTAYEQYV. CDR3 sequence (DNA): TGCGCCAGCAGCCAAGACGGCGGGACCGCCTACGAGCAGTACGTC.